One sample yielded the 12 T cell receptor beta chains listed below, sequenced in a study of shared clonotypes between healthy human individuals. TCRdb keeps only in-frame clones here, not all; method: immunoSEQ multiplex PCR. The table lists 2 million or so clones, roughly 96% of them singletons. The sequenced material came from naive CD4+ T cells sorted from blood. The subset was: CD45RA+ positively selected. Receptor source: a man younger than 35 in good health.

This clone turned up a few times. The sample contains more than one DNA sequence encoding this CDR3. This chain links TRBV30 with TRBJ1-5; D is ambiguous. The CDR3 has 14 residues. The V gene lost 0 bases and the J gene lost 3 bases, with 9 bases spanning the gap. CDR1 and CDR2 (germline): GTSNPN, SVGIG (reference sequence). CDR3 sequence: CAWSVSQNNQPQHF. The CDR3 nucleotides read TGTGCCTGGAGTGTTTCACAGAACAATCAGCCCCAGCATTTT.

The chain couples TRBV19 to TRBJ1-6, with 8 bases lining up with TRBD1. Germline CDR1 LNHDA, CDR2 SQIVND (reference sequence). Trimming at V came to 4 bases and at J to 7 bases, leaving 6 bases not matched to a gene. This CDR3 contains 15 residues. CDR3 sequence reads: CASSTDRAVNSPLHF. The CDR3 bases are TGTGCCAGTAGTACGGACAGGGCAGTCAATTCACCCCTCCACTTT.

The rearrangement uses TRBV5-1 and TRBJ2-3; D gene ambiguous. Trimming removed 9 bases from V and 0 bases from J, with 14 bases in between. CDR3 length equals 14 residues. Germline V lookup: CDR1 SGHRS, CDR2 YFSETQ. This CDR3 reads CATSSGGSTDTQYF. In DNA form, the CDR3 reads TGCGCCACCTCTTCGGGTGGGAGCACAGATACGCAGTATTTT.

This chain uses TRBV5-1 with TRBJ2-7; TRBD1 is a possible D gene (5 bases). This CDR3 is built from 15 residues. Looked up from germline, CDR1 is SGHRS and CDR2 is YFSETQ. The V gene lost 0 bases and the J gene lost 2 bases, with 12 bases spanning the gap. In DNA form, the CDR3 reads TGCGCCAGCAGCTTGGAGGCAGGGCCGACCTACGAGCAGTACTTC. Translated: CASSLEAGPTYEQYF.

J is TRBJ2-7 and V is TRBV29-1; 7 nucleotides line up with TRBD2. This CDR3 has 13 residues. V was clipped by 4 bases and J by 7 bases; unmatched bases: 10. From germline, CDR1 is SQVTM and CDR2 ANQGSEA. The CDR3 loop is CSVGGGPRSEQYF. CDR3 DNA sequence: TGCAGCGTTGGGGGAGGGCCGCGTTCGGAGCAGTACTTC.

This clone was seen only once. The rearrangement links TRBV9 to TRBJ1-1, with D possibly TRBD1 on 5 matching bases. CDR3 length equals 17 residues. The V gene's germline CDR1 is SGDLS and CDR2 YYNGEE. V was pared by 4 bases and J by 0 bases, with 19 bases between. The CDR3: CASSPLEGEMMNTEAFF. The CDR3 DNA reads as TGTGCCAGCAGCCCCCTTGAAGGGGAGATGATGAACACTGAAGCTTTCTTT.

The sample holds one count of this clone. V is TRBV27 and J is TRBJ1-5, with TRBD1 identical over 10 bases. CDR1 and CDR2 (germline): MNHEY, SMNVEV (reference sequence). V dropped 6 bases and J dropped 7; count of bases not matched to a gene: 6. The CDR3 is made up of 14 amino acids. This CDR3 is CASSEDRGSQPQHF. CDR3 nucleotides: TGTGCCAGCAGCGAGGACAGGGGGAGCCAGCCCCAGCATTTT.

As concerns this clone: A junction end diverges from the germline sequence, so it may reflect a read error. The chain has TRBV7-7 and TRBJ1-4; no definite D call. Germline loops: CDR1 SSHAT, CDR2 FNYEAQ (reference sequence). This CDR3 has 13 amino acids. The DNA of the CDR3 is TGTGCTAGCAGCTTAGCGGTAACGGAAAAACTGTTTTTT. Amino acid sequence: CASSLAVTEKLFF.

This rearrangement joins TRBV11-1 to TRBJ2-7, with D possibly TRBD1 on 6 matching bases. The CDR3 is 14 residues long. Between the trimmed V and J ends, which lost 2 bases and 2 bases, there was a span of 10 bases. Germline V CDR1 and CDR2: SGHAT, FQDESV (reference sequence). Written as DNA, the CDR3 is TGTGCCAGCAGCTTAACAGGGCGAACCTACGAGCAGTACTTC. Its translation: CASSLTGRTYEQYF.

The chain couples TRBV9 to TRBJ2-3; 12 bases agree with TRBD2. J lost 5 bases, V lost 2 bases, and 9 bases had no gene match. This CDR3 spans 17 amino acids. The germline V gene encodes CDR1 SGDLS and CDR2 YYNGEE. The DNA for the CDR3 is TGTGCCAGCAGCGTCGCTAGCGGGGGGGCAAGTGGAGATACGCAGTATTTT. Translating gives CASSVASGGASGDTQYF.

V and J are TRBV28 and TRBJ1-1, with D possibly TRBD1 on 5 matching bases. The CDR3 consists of 16 residues. V was clipped by 5 bases and J by 1 base, with 17 bases between them. CDR1 is MDHEN, CDR2 SYDVKM, per germline. CDR3 residues: CASSPLSGTANTEAFF. The CDR3 DNA reads TGTGCCAGCAGTCCGTTATCCGGGACGGCGAACACTGAAGCTTTCTTT.

V is TRBV28 and J is TRBJ1-4; D ambiguous. CDR3 size: 14 residues. V lost 6 bases to trimming and J lost 6 bases, with 14 bases between them. The germline gives CDR1 MDHEN, CDR2 SYDVKM. The CDR3 DNA reads as TGTGCCAGCAGGCGGACGGGAGGTGATGAAAAACTGTTTTTT. This gives the protein CASRRTGGDEKLFF.